A selection of T cell receptor beta chains follows, all from one sample in a study of T-cell reconstitution after alpha-beta-depleted transplantation in children. Using its own MiXCR run on the PCR reads, TCRdb lists one record per CDR3 protein. This sample has roughly 490,000 distinct CDR3 sequences; about an eighth occur once, and the top ten carry 14%. Sequencing was performed on PBMCs, mostly from graft donor cells, taken 180 days after TCRalphabeta/CD19-depleted stem cell transplant. The receptor set was obtained from a female patient aged 2-10 years who had a stem cell transplant for aplastic anemia, so the T cells may come from the graft donor. Each CDR3 is given with its conserved first and last residue. A D gene is named only where the DNA matches it firmly.

CATSDPTGGYNEQFF TRBV24-1 . TRBJ2-1
CASSPGLAASTDTQYF TRBV4-3 TRBD2 TRBJ2-3
CASSRDRERNQPQHF TRBV12-3/TRBV12-4 TRBD1 TRBJ1-5
CASTPQGTAFTGELFF TRBV12-3/TRBV12-4 TRBD1 TRBJ2-2
CATTRSSSYNEQFF TRBV10-3 . TRBJ2-1
CATRRSGFSSPLHF TRBV10-3 . TRBJ1-6
CASSPWDYGAEQFF TRBV7-2 TRBD2 TRBJ2-1
CASSYTLANRNYRSNQPQHF TRBV6-2/TRBV6-3 . TRBJ1-5
CASSIDLGGRPHEQFF TRBV19 TRBD2 TRBJ2-1
CAISAHLLRQGIATEAFF TRBV10-3 TRBD1 TRBJ1-1
CASSQIRVQVPNYGYTF TRBV4-2 . TRBJ1-2
CAWEPGLALGQGWGQQFF TRBV30 TRBD2 TRBJ2-1
CASSERAGYNRENTEAFF TRBV6-1 . TRBJ1-1
CASRTGMQETQYF TRBV6-2/TRBV6-3 TRBD1 TRBJ2-5
CASSSIGQGSEKLFF TRBV5-1 TRBD1 TRBJ1-4
CASSKEETQYF TRBV7-9 . TRBJ2-5
CASSSSGPAYEQYF TRBV11-2 . TRBJ2-7
CASSQAGLSSYNEQFF TRBV4-2 . TRBJ2-1